This paragraph covers one T cell receptor beta chain sequence. As yet, its antigen is unknown. The record originates from a study of cytomegalovirus exposure and HLA in healthy donors. General study results and limits: Presence/absence results assume similar sequencing depth per donor, which may not hold. The study listed some 160 cytomegalovirus-associated TCR beta chains. TCR beta sequences reportedly predicted most subjects' HLA-A and HLA-B alleles accurately.

The CDR3 is 14 residues long. Germline values: CDR1 SGHDT, CDR2 YYEEEE. V lost 7 bases and J 5 bases, leaving 18 bases between the germline ends. The PCR was carried out with 60 Vbeta primers and 13 Jbeta primers. Profiled with immunoSEQ multiplex PCR; TCRdb holds only in-frame clones, not every one. The table has roughly 200,000 clones, roughly 85% seen once. Specimen: PBMCs. This TCR was recovered from a woman between 50 and 59 years old in good health and CMV-seronegative. The V and J genes are TRBV5-6 and TRBJ2-5; TRBD2 is a possible D gene (5 bases). The CDR3 loop reads CASGYSAGEETQYF. DNA of the CDR3: TGTGCCAGCGGGTACTCGGCGGGTGAGGAGACCCAGTACTTC.